What follows are 14 T cell receptor beta chains derived from one specimen sequenced in a study of identical twins. TCRdb called the 5' RACE reads again in MiXCR, with one record for every CDR3 protein. Of under 300,000 distinct CDR3 sequences listed, about 8.5% are singletons. This same sample was also taken into another study, of yellow fever vaccine responses in identical twins.

The sequencing input was CD8+ T cells sorted from blood. The source of these receptors is a young woman in good health.

There are many counts of this clonotype. This chain connects TRBV29-1 to TRBJ2-2, with D perhaps TRBD1 (6 bases). Per germline, CDR1 SQVTM and CDR2 ANQGSEA. The CDR3 runs to 13 residues. The V end lost 6 bases, the J end lost 2 bases, and 10 bases lay between the germline ends. In DNA form, the CDR3 reads TGCAGCGTAAGACAGGCCAACACCGGGGAGCTGTTTTTT. It codes for CSVRQANTGELFF.

The CDR3 DNA sequence: TGCGCCAGCAGCCAAGTCACGCCCGTAGGCGACAATGAGCAGTTCTTC. Its protein is CASSQVTPVGDNEQFF. The chain carries TRBV4-1 and TRBJ2-1; D is undetermined. The CDR3 contains 16 residues. V was cut by 1 base and J by 5 bases, with 15 bases left in between. Germline lookup yields CDR1 MGHRA and CDR2 YSYEKL.

The chain uses TRBV7-8 and TRBJ2-7; perhaps TRBD1 as D (6 bases). Germline CDR1 is SGHVS and CDR2 is FQNEAQ. Between the trimmed V and J ends, which lost 7 bases and 2 bases, there was a span of 24 bases. The CDR3 totals 17 residues. The CDR3 is CASTLPNGGRSTYEQYF. The CDR3, as DNA: TGTGCCAGCACCCTCCCGAATGGGGGCAGGTCAACCTACGAGCAGTACTTC.

This clonotype was seen a few times. The gene calls are TRBV5-6 and TRBJ1-2; D is ambiguous. CDR1 is SGHDT, CDR2 YYEEEE, per germline. Deletions cut 4 bases from V and 6 bases from J, with 22 bases between. The CDR3 length is 16 residues. In DNA form, the CDR3 reads TGTGCCAGCAGCCATACCCCCCCAGCTGACCTTAATGGCTACACCTTC. It yields the protein CASSHTPPADLNGYTF. Complete variable domain (other parts from reference TRBV5-6 and TRBJ1-2): DAGVTQSPTHLIKTRGQQVTLRCSPKSGHDTVSWYQQALGQGPQFIFQYYEEEERQRGNFPDRFSGHQFPNYSSELNVNALLLGDSALYLCASSHTPPADLNGYTFGSGTRLTVV.

The rearrangement uses TRBV4-2 and TRBJ1-2, with D possibly matching TRBD1 (6 bases). CDR3 length: 14 amino acids. With 1 base removed from V and 5 bases from J, the gap between germline ends came to 11 bases. Per the germline V gene, CDR1 is LGHNA and CDR2 is YNFKEQ. The CDR3 DNA reads TGTGCCAGCAGCCAAGTCCCAGGGGATTATGGCTACACCTTC. This sequence encodes CASSQVPGDYGYTF.

This clonotype has more than one count but fewer than ten. The rearrangement links TRBV25-1 to TRBJ2-5; the D is unclear. V lost 9 bases to trimming and J lost 5 bases, with 19 bases between them. The CDR3 covers 14 residues. Germline V gene sequence: CDR1 MGHDK, CDR2 SYGVNS. The CDR3 region has the DNA TGTGCCAGACCACTTCCGGAGATAGAGGAGACCCAGTACTTC. This gives the protein CARPLPEIEETQYF.

On this clonotype: A much bigger clone sits one base away, suggesting this may be a read error. The V gene is TRBV3-1, the J gene TRBJ2-1; a weak D match, TRBD2 (6 bases). Germline loops: CDR1 LGHDT, CDR2 YNNKEL (reference sequence). The CDR3 contains 15 residues. The CDR3: CASCQEGTGDDEQFF. In nucleotides, the CDR3 is TGTGCCAGCTGCCAAGAGGGGACTGGGGATGATGAGCAGTTCTTC.

This clonotype was counted between two and nine times. The chain combines TRBV28 with TRBJ2-1, with TRBD2 matching 10 bases. The CDR3 runs 16 residues. J lost 9 bases, V lost 7 bases, and 15 bases had no gene match. Germline V lookup: CDR1 MDHEN, CDR2 SYDVKM. The CDR3 reads CASIHGAGLASSEQFF. CDR3 coding DNA: TGTGCCAGCATCCATGGGGCGGGACTAGCGTCGTCTGAGCAGTTCTTC.

This clonotype was counted ten times or more. The J gene is TRBJ2-5, the V gene TRBV5-6; D is undetermined. Per germline, CDR1 SGHDT and CDR2 YYEEEE. The CDR3 consists of 15 residues. The ends were cut back, 4 bases at V and 2 bases at J, with 15 bases in the middle. Here the CDR3 reads CASSPDTRTQETQYF. CDR3 DNA sequence: TGTGCCAGCAGCCCCGATACCAGGACGCAAGAGACCCAGTACTTC.

This clonotype was seen a few times. Here the CDR3 DNA reads TGTGCCAGCAGCTTAACAGGGCCACCTGGAAACACCATATATTTT. The encoded protein is CASSLTGPPGNTIYF. The chain joins TRBV7-9 to TRBJ1-3; tentatively, D is TRBD1 (6 bases). This CDR3 comprises 15 residues. Trimming removed 2 bases at V and 2 bases at J, with 10 bases between. CDR1 is SEHNR and CDR2 is FQNEAQ in the germline V gene (reference sequence).

This clonotype was seen ten or more times. The rearrangement joins TRBV28 to TRBJ2-7, with D tentatively TRBD2 (5 bases). Trimming removed 2 bases at V and 5 bases at J, with 13 bases between. Per the germline V gene, CDR1 is MDHEN and CDR2 is SYDVKM. CDR3 length: 14 amino acids. The DNA for the CDR3 is TGTGCCAGCAGTTTAACTTCTAGCTTGGACGAGCAGTACTTC. Translation: CASSLTSSLDEQYF.

This clonotype was seen a few times. V usage is TRBV28 and J usage is TRBJ2-7; D is perhaps TRBD1 (8 bases). The CDR3 is made up of 15 amino acids. CDR1 MDHEN and CDR2 SYDVKM come from the germline V gene. The V end was cut by 6 bases, the J end by 2 bases, with 17 bases between. The CDR3 DNA sequence: TGTGCCAGCAGGACAGGGGAGGGTTTCGCCTACGAGCAGTACTTC. Its translation: CASRTGEGFAYEQYF.

The V gene is TRBV11-2, the J gene TRBJ2-1; 10 bases line up with TRBD2. CDR3 length: 17 residues. With 0 bases clipped from V and 4 bases from J, the junction kept 6 bases outside the gene matches. Germline V gives CDR1 SGHAT, CDR2 FQNNGV. The CDR3 protein is CASSLDLYSGGYNEQFF. In DNA form, the CDR3 reads TGTGCCAGCAGCTTAGATTTATATAGCGGGGGGTACAATGAGCAGTTCTTC.

In its sample, this clonotype was seen a few times. The chain joins TRBV3-1 to TRBJ2-7; 8 nucleotides agree with TRBD2. The CDR3 is 16 residues long. Trimming removed 0 bases from V and 5 bases from J; junction bases left unmatched: 9. Germline V gene data show CDR1 as LGHDT and CDR2 as YNNKEL (reference sequence). CDR3 region: CASSQEAGALLHEQYF. CDR3 bases: TGTGCCAGCAGCCAAGAAGCGGGAGCCCTCCTCCACGAGCAGTACTTC.